This TCR beta chain is from a study of blood T cell repertoires in COVID-19. Germline V gives CDR1 SQVTM, CDR2 ANQGSEA. The CDR3 totals 17 residues. The trim removed 0 bases at V and 2 bases at J, leaving 4 bases unmatched. Study processing details: Estimates of nucleated cell counts were drawn from the amplification of reference gene primers. The method was immunoSEQ multiplex PCR; TCRdb's version includes in-frame clones alone and lacks a portion of them. That table gives V, J and clone size, and the DNA gave D and trimming. The top ten hold 2% to 2.5% of the sample, which has under 150,000 clones, 86% seen once. Enrolled through a virtual design, the participants were between roughly 18 and 89 years of age and came from around 25 US areas. Membership in each cohort depended on participant-reported clinical history.

This sequence originates from a woman aged 50 to 60 who had recovered from COVID-19. Source material: PBMCs or T cells enriched from blood (not recorded which). V gene TRBV29-1 combines with J gene TRBJ2-2; 12 bases match TRBD2. CDR3 coding DNA: TGCAGCGTTGAAGAGGCTAGCGGGGGGGAAAACACCGGGGAGCTGTTTTTT. It translates to CSVEEASGGENTGELFF.